The present entry profiles one T cell receptor (beta chain) with its context. The repertoire was sequenced with immunoSEQ multiplex PCR; TCRdb's copy has only in-frame clones and lacks some. The sample shows around 330,000 clones, around 89% of them seen only once. This sample was taken from a study of blood T cell repertoires in COVID-19. The CDR3 contains 14 residues. The junction had 4 bases not matched to a gene; V was cut back by 3 bases and J by 6 bases. The germline gives CDR1 MRHNA, CDR2 SNTAGT. This chain uses TRBV6-4 with TRBJ2-2, with 7 positions matching TRBD2. This clonotype was obtained from a woman aged 40 to 55 who had recovered from COVID-19. Sample: PBMCs or T cells enriched from blood (not recorded which). The CDR3 reads CASSEGLDAGELFF. The CDR3 DNA sequence: TGTGCCAGCAGTGAAGGACTAGACGCCGGGGAGCTGTTTTTT.